The clone carrying this T cell receptor (beta chain) has just a few counts. This record comes from a study of CD8 T cells in Susac syndrome. The CDR3 sequence is 15 residues long. Trimming cost V 6 bases and J 0 bases, with 13 bases left between them. Random hexamers served to reverse transcribe about 0.5 to 1 ug RNA. With immunoSEQ multiplex PCR, TCR beta CDR3 was amplified across 54 Vbeta and 13 Jbeta. TCRdb processed the immunoSEQ multiplex PCR reads anew with MiXCR; each CDR3 protein has one entry. This table holds some 260,000 distinct CDR3 sequences, roughly 84% found once. This TCR derives from a human donor with multiple sclerosis. The specimen sequenced was CD8+ T cells from PBMCs. The V gene is TRBV12-3 or TRBV12-4, the J gene TRBJ2-3; D is possibly TRBD2 (6 bases). CDR3 nucleotide sequence: TGTGCCAGCAGCCTCAGAGGGACTAGCACAGATACGCAGTATTTT. It encodes CASSLRGTSTDTQYF.